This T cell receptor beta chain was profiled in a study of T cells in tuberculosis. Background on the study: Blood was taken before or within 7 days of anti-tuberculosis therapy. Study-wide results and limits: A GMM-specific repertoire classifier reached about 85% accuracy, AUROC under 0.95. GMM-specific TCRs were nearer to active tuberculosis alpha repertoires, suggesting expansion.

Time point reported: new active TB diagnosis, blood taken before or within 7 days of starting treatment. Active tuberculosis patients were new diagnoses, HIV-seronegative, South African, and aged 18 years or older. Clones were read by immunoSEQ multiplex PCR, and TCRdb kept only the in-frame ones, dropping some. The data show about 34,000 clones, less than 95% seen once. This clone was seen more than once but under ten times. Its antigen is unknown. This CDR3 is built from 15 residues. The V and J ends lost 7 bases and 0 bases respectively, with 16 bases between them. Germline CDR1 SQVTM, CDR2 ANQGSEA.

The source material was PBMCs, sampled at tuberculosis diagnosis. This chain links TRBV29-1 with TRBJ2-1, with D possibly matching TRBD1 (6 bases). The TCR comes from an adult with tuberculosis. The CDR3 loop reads CSALKTGLSYNEQFF. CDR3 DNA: TGCAGCGCCCTCAAGACAGGCCTCTCCTACAATGAGCAGTTCTTC.